This TCR beta chain was recovered during a study of cytomegalovirus exposure and HLA in healthy donors. Losses at the gene ends were 7 bases for V and 2 bases for J; bases not matched to a gene: 6. Per germline, CDR1 LNHDA and CDR2 SQIVND (reference sequence). The CDR3 has 14 amino acids. Broader study findings: Productive rates of about 90% or about 30% were seen for most TCR beta V segments in an earlier analysis. Most TCR sequences proved rare, with some public TCRs found in many donors. CMV serostatus stood as the only immune exposure information on hand.

The study ran its PCR with 60 Vbeta and 13 Jbeta primers. Using immunoSEQ multiplex PCR, the repertoire was profiled, and TCRdb retains in-frame clones only, with some absent. The sample has 100,000 or so clones, 60% to 85% seen once. Healthy bone marrow donors formed the donor group. Of note for this clone: Its target is not known.

The chain employs TRBV19 and TRBJ2-5, with 8 positions matching TRBD2. This TCR derives from a woman between 40 and 50 years old in good health and CMV-seropositive. Sequencing was performed on PBMCs. CDR3 amino acids: CASTGRGPQETQYF. The CDR3 region has the DNA TGTGCCAGTACCGGGAGGGGACCTCAAGAGACCCAGTACTTC. The full variable domain, with the rest looked up from reference TRBV19 and TRBJ2-5, is DGGITQSPKYLFRKEGQNVTLSCEQNLNHDAMYWYRQDPGQGLRLIYYSQIVNDFQKGDIAEGYSVSREKKESFPLTVTSAQKNPTAFYLCASTGRGPQETQYFGPGTRLLVL.